A single sample is the source of the 29 T cell receptor beta chains below, sequenced in a study of patients and donors after allogeneic stem cell transplantation. TCRdb called the RT-PCR reads again in MiXCR, with one record for every CDR3 protein. The profile shows 200,000 to 250,000 distinct CDR3 sequences, roughly an eighth of them singletons. The sequencing sample was made of blood, either unsorted or a sorted T cell fraction (not recorded which). The receptor set was obtained from a human donor who was either an allogeneic HSCT recipient or a stem cell or donor lymphocyte infusion donor (not recorded which). It is not recorded whose cells these are; they may come from a transplant donor.

Ten or more counts support this clonotype. This chain uses TRBV20-1 with TRBJ1-5; TRBD1 is a possible D gene (5 bases). Trimming removed 7 bases at V and 0 bases at J, with 7 bases between. This CDR3 has 12 residues. The germline V gene encodes CDR1 DFQATT and CDR2 SNEGSKA (reference sequence). The CDR3: CSGGNSNQPQHF. CDR3 coding DNA: TGCAGTGGGGGCAATAGCAATCAGCCCCAGCATTTT.

The rearrangement links TRBV5-5 to TRBJ2-7, with TRBD1 identical over 9 bases. The trim removed 0 bases at V and 4 bases at J, leaving 5 bases unmatched. The germline gives CDR1 SGHKS, CDR2 YYEKEE (reference sequence). CDR3 length: 15 residues. CDR3 region: CASSLGDRVLYEQYF. The CDR3, as DNA: TGTGCCAGCAGCTTGGGGGACAGGGTTCTATACGAGCAGTACTTC.

This clonotype was observed many times. V usage is TRBV18 and J usage is TRBJ2-3, with TRBD1 identical over 7 bases. This CDR3 spans 16 amino acids. After removal of 2 bases from V and 4 bases from J, the junction contained 9 bases not matched to a gene. From germline, CDR1 is KGHSH and CDR2 LQKENI. The CDR3 bases are TGTGCCAGCTCACCAGCTAACAGGGGTGGTGCAGATACGCAGTATTTT. Translating it yields CASSPANRGGADTQYF.

This clonotype was counted at least ten times. V gene TRBV1 combines with J gene TRBJ1-2. TRBV1 counts as a pseudogene. This CDR3 comprises 14 residues. In nucleotides, the CDR3 is TGCACCAGCAGCCATAGGACGCTCTACTATGGCTACACCTTC. It codes for CTSSHRTLYYGYTF.

There are many counts of this clonotype. The gene calls are TRBV20-1 and TRBJ2-4; D gene uncertain. V was shortened by 1 base and J by 0 bases, with 19 bases between the two germline ends. The CDR3 length is 18 residues. Germline CDR1 reads DFQATT; CDR2 reads SNEGSKA (reference sequence). CDR3 coding DNA: TGCAGTGCTAGAGGCCCAGGTGGAGCTGAGCTAGCCAAAAACATTCAGTACTTC. This translates into CSARGPGGAELAKNIQYF.

This clonotype showed up just a few times. The chain joins TRBV5-1 to TRBJ1-4; D may be TRBD1 (6 bases). From germline, CDR1 is SGHRS and CDR2 YFSETQ. Trimming removed 7 bases from V and 8 bases from J, with 18 bases in between. This CDR3 is built from 14 residues. The DNA for the CDR3 is TGCGCCAGCGGGCAAGGGGGTAGCTACGAAAAACTGTTTTTT. Residues: CASGQGGSYEKLFF.

This clonotype was detected only once. The V gene is TRBV20-1, the J gene TRBJ2-1, with unresolved D. Germline-derived CDR1 and CDR2 are DFQATT and SNEGSKA (reference sequence). The CDR3 runs 13 residues. Trimming removed 4 bases at V and 2 bases at J, with 9 bases between. This CDR3 is CSATAITYNEQFF. CDR3 bases: TGCAGTGCTACCGCGATCACCTACAATGAGCAGTTCTTC.

V gene TRBV7-2 combines with J gene TRBJ2-7; D may correspond to TRBD1 or TRBD2 (6 bases each). The germline V gene encodes CDR1 SGHTA and CDR2 FQGNSA. The CDR3 contains 17 residues. V shed 4 bases and J shed 9 bases, with 28 bases lying between them. CDR3 coding DNA: TGTGCCAGCAGCTCAGAAGGTGGGGGGCGTCGGCTCCAGGGGCAGTACTTC. Amino acids: CASSSEGGGRRLQGQYF. Full variable domain (rest looked up from reference TRBV7-2 and TRBJ2-7): GAGVSQSPSNKVTEKGKDVELRCDPISGHTALYWYRQSLGQGLEFLIYFQGNSAPDKSGLPSDRFSAERTGGSVSTLTIQRTQQEDSAVYLCASSSEGGGRRLQGQYFGPGTRLTVT.

This clonotype has only a few counts. The chain has TRBV6-1 and TRBJ2-1, with 8 bases fitting TRBD1. V gave up 2 bases and J gave up 3 bases; unmatched junction bases: 3. In germline, CDR1 is MNHNS, CDR2 SASEGT. The CDR3 runs 15 residues. CDR3 in DNA: TGTGCCAGCAGTGAACAGGGGGCGTTCTACAATGAGCAGTTCTTC. Protein sequence: CASSEQGAFYNEQFF.

This clonotype was recorded many times. The chain joins TRBV20-1 to TRBJ2-7, with D perhaps TRBD2 (6 bases). The CDR3 runs to 14 residues. Germline V lookup: CDR1 DFQATT, CDR2 SNEGSKA (reference sequence). The ends were cut back, 3 bases at V and 4 bases at J, with 16 bases in the middle. CDR3 sequence reads: CSASSLLAGYEQYF. CDR3 DNA: TGCAGTGCTAGCTCCCTGCTCGCGGGGTACGAGCAGTACTTC.

V is TRBV6-1 and J is TRBJ1-5, with D unresolved. The ends were cut back, 5 bases at V and 3 bases at J, with 14 bases in the middle. This CDR3 has 15 amino acids. Per germline, CDR1 MNHNS and CDR2 SASEGT. CDR3 amino acids: CASSPLSASNQPQHF. The CDR3 nucleotides are TGTGCCAGCAGTCCCCTCTCCGCTTCCAATCAGCCCCAGCATTTT.

This clonotype has only a few counts. V is TRBV4-2 and J is TRBJ2-7; TRBD2 matches at 7 bases. Per the germline V gene, CDR1 is LGHNA and CDR2 is YNFKEQ. The CDR3 has 15 residues. Trimming took 1 base from V and 4 from J; bases not matched to a gene: 7. The DNA of the CDR3 is TGTGCCAGCAGCCAAGTGTCCGCGGGAGCGTACGAGCAGTACTTC. Residues: CASSQVSAGAYEQYF.

V and J are TRBV5-6 and TRBJ2-5; 11 bases fit TRBD2. Germline V gives CDR1 SGHDT, CDR2 YYEEEE. V gave up 7 bases and J gave up 1 base; unmatched junction bases: 3. The CDR3 covers 14 residues. CDR3 amino acids: CASGTSGPQETQYF. For the CDR3, the DNA is TGTGCCAGCGGGACTAGCGGACCCCAAGAGACCCAGTACTTC. Together with reference TRBV5-6 and TRBJ2-5, the CDR3 gives the full variable domain: DAGVTQSPTHLIKTRGQQVTLRCSPKSGHDTVSWYQQALGQGPQFIFQYYEEEERQRGNFPDRFSGHQFPNYSSELNVNALLLGDSALYLCASGTSGPQETQYFGPGTRLLVL.

There are many counts of this clonotype. V usage is TRBV4-2 and J usage is TRBJ1-2, with no clear D. Trimming left V 0 bases short and J 1 base short, with 9 bases between. The germline gives CDR1 LGHNA, CDR2 YNFKEQ. The CDR3 runs to 15 residues. The CDR3 coding sequence is TGTGCCAGCAGCCAAGAGCCGGGAAGTAACTATGGCTACACCTTC. Residues: CASSQEPGSNYGYTF.

This clonotype has a handful of counts. This sequence joins TRBV7-6 and TRBJ2-1; D not certain. V was shortened by 1 base and J by 6 bases, with 7 bases between the two germline ends. CDR3 size: 13 residues. Germline loops: CDR1 SGHVS, CDR2 FNYEAQ. CDR3 bases: TGTGCCAGCAGCTTAGGACTCGGCAATGAGCAGTTCTTC. Protein sequence: CASSLGLGNEQFF. The full variable domain, rest sourced from reference TRBV7-6 and TRBJ2-1, is GAGVSQSPRYKVTKRGQDVALRCDPISGHVSLYWYRQALGQGPEFLTYFNYEAQQDKSGLPNDRFSAERPEGSISTLTIQRTEQRDSAMYRCASSLGLGNEQFFGPGTRLTVL.

The chain is built from TRBV6-1 and TRBJ2-3; 9 bases are shared with TRBD1. V dropped 4 bases and J dropped 1; count of bases not matched to a gene: 6. The CDR3 is 16 amino acids. Germline values: CDR1 MNHNS, CDR2 SASEGT. CDR3 nucleotides: TGTGCCAGCAGTGCAGACAGGGGGTTGGGCACAGATACGCAGTATTTT. Translation: CASSADRGLGTDTQYF.

V is TRBV3-1 and J is TRBJ1-2; D might be TRBD1 (6 bases). The V end was cut by 0 bases, the J end by 4 bases, with 12 bases between. The V gene's germline CDR1 is LGHDT and CDR2 YNNKEL (reference sequence). This CDR3 is built from 15 residues. The CDR3 is CASSQDRQAPYGYTF. The CDR3 nucleotides read TGTGCCAGCAGCCAAGATCGACAGGCACCCTATGGCTACACCTTC.

The J gene is TRBJ1-2, the V gene TRBV30; D not resolved. The CDR3 contains 13 residues. Trimming took off 8 bases at V and 2 bases at J, with 15 bases between the two ends. Germline V gene sequence: CDR1 GTSNPN, CDR2 SVGIG (reference sequence). This CDR3 reads CAGPTRANYGYTF. The CDR3 DNA sequence: TGTGCCGGGCCTACGAGGGCGAACTATGGCTACACCTTC.

This clonotype has a handful of counts. The chain links TRBV6-2 or TRBV6-3 to TRBJ2-7; TRBD2 is a possible D gene (5 bases). This CDR3 contains 12 residues. Per the germline V gene, CDR1 is MNHEY and CDR2 is SVGEGT. Trimming shortened V by 6 bases and J by 6 bases, and 12 bases separated the two germline ends. This CDR3 is CASRGLPGEQYF. CDR3 bases: TGTGCCAGCAGAGGACTTCCCGGCGAGCAGTACTTC.

This chain links TRBV12-3 or TRBV12-4 with TRBJ2-6; D is ambiguous. V was pared by 6 bases and J by 0 bases, with 6 bases between. The CDR3 covers 14 residues. This chain's CDR3 is CASRRDSGANVLTF. CDR3 DNA: TGTGCCAGCAGAAGAGACTCTGGGGCCAACGTCCTGACTTTC.

The V gene is TRBV20-1, the J gene TRBJ1-2; 9 bases map to TRBD1. The ends lost 5 bases at V and 4 bases at J; junction bases unmatched: 8. Germline values: CDR1 DFQATT, CDR2 SNEGSKA (reference sequence). This CDR3 comprises 14 residues. This CDR3 reads CSAGGDRVSYGYTF. The CDR3, as DNA: TGCAGTGCTGGGGGGGACAGGGTGAGCTATGGCTACACCTTC.

Many counts were recorded for this clonotype. This sequence joins TRBV7-2 and TRBJ1-1, with D uncertain. Between the trimmed V and J ends, which lost 4 bases and 4 bases, there was a span of 13 bases. Germline loops: CDR1 SGHTA, CDR2 FQGNSA. This CDR3 region has 14 residues. CDR3 DNA sequence: TGTGCCAGCAGCTCAAGAATTACGGGCACTGAAGCTTTCTTT. This codes for CASSSRITGTEAFF.

This clonotype has a handful of counts. V and J are TRBV9 and TRBJ2-1, with 8 positions matching TRBD2. The CDR3 covers 19 residues. The V gene's germline CDR1 is SGDLS and CDR2 YYNGEE. Trimming removed 1 base from V and 7 bases from J; junction bases left unmatched: 19. The CDR3 sequence is CASSVSPTFSGAGGNEQFF. The CDR3 DNA reads TGTGCCAGCAGCGTAAGCCCAACATTTAGCGGGGCCGGGGGGAATGAGCAGTTCTTC.

V gene TRBV5-6 combines with J gene TRBJ2-1, with 11 bases lining up with TRBD2. Germline loops: CDR1 SGHDT, CDR2 YYEEEE. V shed 1 base, J shed 4 bases, and the junction held 1 base outside the gene matches. This CDR3 contains 15 residues. The CDR3 reads CASSLSSGRYNEQFF. The CDR3 nucleotides are TGTGCCAGCAGCTTGTCTAGCGGGAGGTACAATGAGCAGTTCTTC.

This clonotype was seen more than once but under ten times. The rearrangement links TRBV7-2 to TRBJ1-3; D may be TRBD1 (5 bases). The germline V gene has CDR1 SGHTA and CDR2 FQGNSA. This CDR3 spans 15 amino acids. The V gene lost 7 bases and the J gene lost 4 bases, with 17 bases spanning the gap. For the CDR3, the DNA is TGTGCCAGCAACATAGCGAGGCCAGGGGGAAACACCATATATTTT. Translated, it gives CASNIARPGGNTIYF. Variable domain in full (rest from reference TRBV7-2 and TRBJ1-3): GAGVSQSPSNKVTEKGKDVELRCDPISGHTALYWYRQSLGQGLEFLIYFQGNSAPDKSGLPSDRFSAERTGGSVSTLTIQRTQQEDSAVYLCASNIARPGGNTIYFGEGSWLTVV.

The chain couples TRBV6-1 to TRBJ1-4, with D possibly TRBD1 on 6 matching bases. V lost 6 bases and J lost 4, with 12 bases in between. This CDR3 contains 14 residues. The germline gives CDR1 MNHNS, CDR2 SASEGT. This CDR3 reads CASRMDSFNEKLFF. The CDR3, as DNA: TGTGCCAGCAGGATGGACAGCTTTAATGAAAAACTGTTTTTT.

This clonotype was detected a few times. The chain employs TRBV4-1 and TRBJ2-7; D not certain. The germline gives CDR1 MGHRA, CDR2 YSYEKL. CDR3 size: 14 residues. Trimming removed 4 bases from V and 3 bases from J, with 13 bases in between. The DNA for the CDR3 is TGCGCCAGCAGCCTGATCGGACCGAACTACGAGCAGTACTTC. This sequence encodes CASSLIGPNYEQYF.

This clonotype was picked up many times. The V call is TRBV24-1, the J call TRBJ2-1; 9 nucleotides agree with TRBD1. The J segment lost 3 bases and the V segment lost 9 bases, leaving 5 bases of the junction unmatched. The germline V gene has CDR1 KGHDR and CDR2 SFDVKD. This CDR3 has 14 amino acids. The CDR3 nucleotides are TGTGCCACCGAAACAGGGGGCATCTACAATGAGCAGTTCTTC. Protein: CATETGGIYNEQFF.

This clonotype was detected many times. The CDR3 sequence is CASSLMGVLTF. CDR3 in DNA: TGTGCCAGCAGCCTCATGGGTGTCCTGACTTTC. The chain employs TRBV5-4 and TRBJ2-6, with D unresolved. The CDR3 covers 11 residues. With 4 bases removed from V and 13 bases from J, the gap between germline ends came to 9 bases. The germline V gene encodes CDR1 SGHNT and CDR2 YYREEE (reference sequence).